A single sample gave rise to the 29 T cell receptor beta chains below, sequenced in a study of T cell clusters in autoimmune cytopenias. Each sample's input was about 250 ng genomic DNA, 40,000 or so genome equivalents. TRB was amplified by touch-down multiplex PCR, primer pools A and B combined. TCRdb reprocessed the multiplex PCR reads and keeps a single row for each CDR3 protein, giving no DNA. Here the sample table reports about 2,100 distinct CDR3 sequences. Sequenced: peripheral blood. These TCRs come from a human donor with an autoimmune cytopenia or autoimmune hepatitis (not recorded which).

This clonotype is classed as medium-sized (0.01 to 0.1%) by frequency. Here the CDR3 reads CASSSTGGTEAFF. This chain joins TRBV27 and TRBJ1-1; no DNA is available, so the TRBD1 call from TCRdb remains unchecked. This CDR3 has 13 residues. Germline V gives CDR1 MNHEY, CDR2 SMNVEV (reference sequence).

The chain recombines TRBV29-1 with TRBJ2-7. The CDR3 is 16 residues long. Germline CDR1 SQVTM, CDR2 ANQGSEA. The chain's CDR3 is CSVAILVELSSYEQYF.

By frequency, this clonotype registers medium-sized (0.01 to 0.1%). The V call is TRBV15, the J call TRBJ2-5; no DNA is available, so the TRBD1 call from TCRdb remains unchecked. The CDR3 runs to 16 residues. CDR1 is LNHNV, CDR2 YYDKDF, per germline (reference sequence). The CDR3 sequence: CATSRVWGSYQETQYF.

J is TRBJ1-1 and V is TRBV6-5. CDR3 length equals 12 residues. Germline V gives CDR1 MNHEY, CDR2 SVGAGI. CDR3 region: CASSNWGTEAFF.

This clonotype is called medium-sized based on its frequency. CDR3 region: CACWPGQRNQPQHF. This rearrangement joins TRBV6-5 to TRBJ1-5; without DNA, the TCRdb call of TRBD1 cannot be checked. Germline V lookup: CDR1 MNHEY, CDR2 SVGAGI. This CDR3 is 14 amino acids long.

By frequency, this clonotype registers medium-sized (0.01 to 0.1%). The chain's CDR3 is CAFSQRLAGNYEQYF. The V gene is TRBV27, the J gene TRBJ2-7; TCRdb gives TRBD2 as the D gene, but with no DNA this cannot be confirmed. The CDR3 contains 15 residues. Germline V lookup: CDR1 MNHEY, CDR2 SMNVEV (reference sequence).

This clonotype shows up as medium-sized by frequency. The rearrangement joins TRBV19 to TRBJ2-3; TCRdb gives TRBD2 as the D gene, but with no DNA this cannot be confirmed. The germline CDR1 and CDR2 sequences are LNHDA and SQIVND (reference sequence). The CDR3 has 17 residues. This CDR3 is CASSKRMSGGSTDTQYF.

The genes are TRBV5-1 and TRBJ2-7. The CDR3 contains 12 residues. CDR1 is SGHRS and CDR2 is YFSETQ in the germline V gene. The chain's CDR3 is CASSFSGYEQYF.

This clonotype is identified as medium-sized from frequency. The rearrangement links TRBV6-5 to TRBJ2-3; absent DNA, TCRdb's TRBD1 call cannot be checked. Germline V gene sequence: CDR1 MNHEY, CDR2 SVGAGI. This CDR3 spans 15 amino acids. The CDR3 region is CASSTGTGVPDTQYF.

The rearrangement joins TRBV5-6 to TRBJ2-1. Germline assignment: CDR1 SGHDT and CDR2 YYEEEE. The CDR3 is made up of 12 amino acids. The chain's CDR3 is CASSFYRNEQFF.

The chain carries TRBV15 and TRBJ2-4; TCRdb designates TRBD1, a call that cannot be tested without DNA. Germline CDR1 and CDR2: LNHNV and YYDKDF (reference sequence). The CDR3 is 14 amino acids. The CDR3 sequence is CATSRGTGLDIQYF.

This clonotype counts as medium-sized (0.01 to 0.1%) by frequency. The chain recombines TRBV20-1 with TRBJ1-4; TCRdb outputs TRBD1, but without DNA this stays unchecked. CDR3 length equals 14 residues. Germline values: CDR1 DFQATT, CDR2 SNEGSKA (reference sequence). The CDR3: CSARDLQGGEKLFF.

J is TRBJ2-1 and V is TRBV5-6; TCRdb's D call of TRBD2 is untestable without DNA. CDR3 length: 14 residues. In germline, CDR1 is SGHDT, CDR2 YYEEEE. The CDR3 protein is CASSHPGLVGEQFF.

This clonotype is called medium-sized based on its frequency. CDR3 protein: CATSSYGGLGGYTF. J is TRBJ1-2 and V is TRBV15; TCRdb selects TRBD1, and the lack of DNA leaves this call unchecked. The CDR3 is 14 residues long. Germline V CDR1 and CDR2: LNHNV, YYDKDF (reference sequence).

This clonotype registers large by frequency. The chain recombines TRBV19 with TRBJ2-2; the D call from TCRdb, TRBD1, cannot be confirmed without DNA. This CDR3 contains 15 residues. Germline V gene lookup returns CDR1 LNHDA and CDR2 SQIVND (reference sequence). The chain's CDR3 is CASTFQGWHTGELFF. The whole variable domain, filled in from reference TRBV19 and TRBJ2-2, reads DGGITQSPKYLFRKEGQNVTLSCEQNLNHDAMYWYRQDPGQGLRLIYYSQIVNDFQKGDIAEGYSVSREKKESFPLTVTSAQKNPTAFYLCASTFQGWHTGELFFGEGSRLTVL.

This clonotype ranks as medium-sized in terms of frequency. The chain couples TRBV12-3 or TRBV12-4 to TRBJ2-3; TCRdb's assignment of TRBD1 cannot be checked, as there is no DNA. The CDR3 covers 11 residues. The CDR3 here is CATHEGDTQYF.

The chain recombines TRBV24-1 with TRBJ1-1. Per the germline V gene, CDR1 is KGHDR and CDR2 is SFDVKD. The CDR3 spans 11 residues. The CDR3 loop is CATSGGAEAFF.

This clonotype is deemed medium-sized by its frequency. The CDR3 spells CASSRDRFNEQFF. This rearrangement joins TRBV18 to TRBJ2-1; TCRdb selects TRBD1, and the lack of DNA leaves this call unchecked. The CDR3 is made up of 13 amino acids. CDR1 is KGHSH, CDR2 LQKENI, per germline.

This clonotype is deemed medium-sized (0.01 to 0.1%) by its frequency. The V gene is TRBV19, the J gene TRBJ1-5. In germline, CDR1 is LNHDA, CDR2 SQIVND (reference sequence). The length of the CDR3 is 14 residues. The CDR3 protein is CASTTYSGNQPQHF.

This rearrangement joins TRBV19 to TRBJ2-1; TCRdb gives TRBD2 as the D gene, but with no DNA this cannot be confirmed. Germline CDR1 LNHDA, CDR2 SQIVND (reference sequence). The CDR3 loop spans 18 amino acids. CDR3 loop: CASSRARFTSGESNEQFF.

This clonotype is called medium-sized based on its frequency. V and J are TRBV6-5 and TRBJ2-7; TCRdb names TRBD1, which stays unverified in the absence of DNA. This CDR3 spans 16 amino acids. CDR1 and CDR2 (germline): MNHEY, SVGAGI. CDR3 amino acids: CASSPWGLQGSYEQYF.

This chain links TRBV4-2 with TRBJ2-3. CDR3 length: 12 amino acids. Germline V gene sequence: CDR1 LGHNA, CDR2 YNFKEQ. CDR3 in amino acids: CASSDRVNTQYF.

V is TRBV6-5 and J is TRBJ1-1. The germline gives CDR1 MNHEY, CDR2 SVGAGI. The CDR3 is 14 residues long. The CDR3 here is CASSYRMVLAEAFF.

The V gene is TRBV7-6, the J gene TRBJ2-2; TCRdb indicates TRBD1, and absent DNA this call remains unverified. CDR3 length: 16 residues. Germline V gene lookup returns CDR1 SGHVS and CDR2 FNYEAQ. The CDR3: CASSLSQATQSGELFF.

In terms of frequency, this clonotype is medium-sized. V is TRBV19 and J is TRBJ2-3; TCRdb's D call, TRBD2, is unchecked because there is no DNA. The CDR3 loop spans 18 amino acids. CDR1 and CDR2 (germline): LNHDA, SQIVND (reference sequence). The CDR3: CASSTGVSGTSGTDTQYF.

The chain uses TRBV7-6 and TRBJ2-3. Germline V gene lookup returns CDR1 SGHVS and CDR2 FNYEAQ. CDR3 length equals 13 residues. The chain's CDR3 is CASSLVLTDTQYF.

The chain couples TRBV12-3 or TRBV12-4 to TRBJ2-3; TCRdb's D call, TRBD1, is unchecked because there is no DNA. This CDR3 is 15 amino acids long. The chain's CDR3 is CASSLWQGNTDTQYF.

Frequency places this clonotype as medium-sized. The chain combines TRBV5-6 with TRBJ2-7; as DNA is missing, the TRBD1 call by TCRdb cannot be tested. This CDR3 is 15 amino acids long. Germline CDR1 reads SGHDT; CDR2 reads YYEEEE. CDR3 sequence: CASTRRGTGFYEQYF.

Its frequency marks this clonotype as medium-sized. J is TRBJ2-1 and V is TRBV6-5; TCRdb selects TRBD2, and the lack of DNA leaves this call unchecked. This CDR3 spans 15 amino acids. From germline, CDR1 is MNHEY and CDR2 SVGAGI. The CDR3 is CASCQGLAGNNEQFF.